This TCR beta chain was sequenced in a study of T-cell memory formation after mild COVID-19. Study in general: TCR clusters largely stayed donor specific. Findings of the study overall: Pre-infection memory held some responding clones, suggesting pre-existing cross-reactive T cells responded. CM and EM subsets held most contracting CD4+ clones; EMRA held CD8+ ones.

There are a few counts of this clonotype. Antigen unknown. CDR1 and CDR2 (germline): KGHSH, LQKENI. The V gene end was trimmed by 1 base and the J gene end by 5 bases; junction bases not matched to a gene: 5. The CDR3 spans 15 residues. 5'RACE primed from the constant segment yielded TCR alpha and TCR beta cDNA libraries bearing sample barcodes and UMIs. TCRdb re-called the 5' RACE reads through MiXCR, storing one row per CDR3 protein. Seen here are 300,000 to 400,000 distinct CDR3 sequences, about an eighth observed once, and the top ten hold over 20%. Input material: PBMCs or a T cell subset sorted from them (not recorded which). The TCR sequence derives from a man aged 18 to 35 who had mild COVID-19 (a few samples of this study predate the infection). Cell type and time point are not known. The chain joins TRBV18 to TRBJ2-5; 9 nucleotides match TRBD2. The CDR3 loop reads CASSPQGLAGETQYF. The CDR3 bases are TGTGCCAGCTCACCACAGGGACTAGCAGGGGAGACCCAGTACTTC.